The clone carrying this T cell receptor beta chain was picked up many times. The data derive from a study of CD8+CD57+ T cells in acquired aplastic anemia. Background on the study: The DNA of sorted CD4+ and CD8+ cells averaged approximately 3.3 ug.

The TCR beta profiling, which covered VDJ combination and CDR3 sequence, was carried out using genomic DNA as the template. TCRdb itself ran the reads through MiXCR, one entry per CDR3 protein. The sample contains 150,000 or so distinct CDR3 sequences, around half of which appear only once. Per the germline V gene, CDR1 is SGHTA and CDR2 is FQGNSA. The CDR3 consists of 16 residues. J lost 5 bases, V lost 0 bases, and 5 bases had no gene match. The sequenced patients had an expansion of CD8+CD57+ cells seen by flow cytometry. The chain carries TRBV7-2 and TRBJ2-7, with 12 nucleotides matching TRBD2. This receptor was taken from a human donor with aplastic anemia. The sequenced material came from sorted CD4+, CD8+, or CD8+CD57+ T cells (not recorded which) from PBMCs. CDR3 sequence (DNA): TGTGCCAGCAGCTTAGCGCAAGGACTAGCGGGACACGAGCAGTACTTC. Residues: CASSLAQGLAGHEQYF. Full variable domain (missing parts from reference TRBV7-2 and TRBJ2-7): GAGVSQSPSNKVTEKGKDVELRCDPISGHTALYWYRQSLGQGLEFLIYFQGNSAPDKSGLPSDRFSAERTGGSVSTLTIQRTQQEDSAVYLCASSLAQGLAGHEQYFGPGTRLTVT.